The next 7 T cell receptor beta chains were all read from a single sample in a study of T cell responses to AZD1222 COVID-19 vaccine (dated by TCRdb to the early 2020s). This specimen's time point label, per the study, means: baseline before first vaccination. Receptor amplification or capture employed the immunoSEQ multiplex PCR assay. TCRdb took over this immuneACCESS table, retaining in-frame rearrangements with V and J assigned. Such tables are incomplete; in checked studies, under half of the missing clones stem from an unresolved V gene, and the remainder is unexplained. Here the sample has 100,000 to 150,000 clones; less than 95% occur a single time. Of the sample, around 7.2% falls within the top ten clones. Sample: peripheral blood, taken on day 0 of AZD1222 vaccination. The receptor source for this set is an adult in good health.

V usage is TRBV6-1 and J usage is TRBJ2-3; no clear D gene. V dropped 2 bases and J dropped 2 bases, with 8 bases sitting between them. The CDR3 consists of 14 residues. The germline V gene has CDR1 MNHNS and CDR2 SASEGT. CDR3 amino acids: CASSEIQITDTQYF. Here the CDR3 DNA reads TGTGCCAGCAGTGAAATCCAGATCACAGATACGCAGTATTTT.

The chain joins TRBV5-4 to TRBJ1-1; D is possibly TRBD1 (5 bases). Germline lookup yields CDR1 SGHNT and CDR2 YYREEE (reference sequence). The CDR3 totals 15 residues. V lost 4 bases and J lost 1, with 14 bases in between. This CDR3 reads CASSVVGQPNTEAFF. In DNA form, the CDR3 reads TGTGCCAGCAGCGTAGTGGGGCAGCCGAACACTGAAGCTTTCTTT.

V and J are TRBV6-5 and TRBJ1-5; 9 nucleotides align to TRBD1. With 7 bases clipped from V and 7 bases from J, the junction kept 5 bases outside the gene matches. Germline V CDR1 and CDR2: MNHEY, SVGAGI. This CDR3 is 13 amino acids long. The CDR3 bases are TGTGCCAGCAACCCGGGACAGGGACAGCCCCAGCATTTT. Translated: CASNPGQGQPQHF.

Worth noting for this clone: Other DNA sequences in this specimen translate into the identical CDR3. CDR3 sequence: CASSFNSPLHF. The DNA for the CDR3 is TGTGCCAGCAGTTTCAATTCACCCCTCCACTTT. This sequence joins TRBV28 and TRBJ1-6, with D hard to call. Trimming took off 3 bases at V and 7 bases at J, with 1 base between the two ends. The CDR3 length is 11 residues. Germline CDR1 MDHEN, CDR2 SYDVKM.

This chain joins TRBV28 and TRBJ1-4; D perhaps matches TRBD1 (5 bases). This CDR3 is built from 14 residues. Germline CDR1 reads MDHEN; CDR2 reads SYDVKM. V was shortened by 10 bases and J by 8 bases, with 20 bases between the two germline ends. The CDR3 is CATITSGGEEKLFF. The CDR3 DNA reads as TGTGCCACCATCACCTCCGGGGGGGAAGAAAAACTGTTTTTT.

V gene TRBV7-9 combines with J gene TRBJ2-6; D call uncertain. Germline loops: CDR1 SEHNR, CDR2 FQNEAQ (reference sequence). The CDR3 loop spans 17 amino acids. V lost 4 bases to trimming and J lost 0 bases, with 13 bases between them. In DNA, the CDR3 is TGTGCCAGCAGCTGGCCGGAAGGCCCCTCTGGGGCCAACGTCCTGACTTTC. Its translation is CASSWPEGPSGANVLTF. The variable domain in full, with the rest retrieved from reference TRBV7-9 and TRBJ2-6, is DTGVSQNPRHKITKRGQNVTFRCDPISEHNRLYWYRQTLGQGPEFLTYFQNEAQLEKSRLLSDRFSAERPKGSFSTLEIQRTEQGDSAMYLCASSWPEGPSGANVLTFGAGSRLTVL.

This sequence joins TRBV29-1 and TRBJ2-7, with D possibly being TRBD1 (6 bases). Germline CDR1 reads SQVTM; CDR2 reads ANQGSEA. The CDR3 runs to 13 residues. Deletions cut 6 bases from V and 0 bases from J, with 12 bases between. DNA for the CDR3: TGCAGCGTCCGACAGGTAAACTCCTACGAGCAGTACTTC. Protein product: CSVRQVNSYEQYF.